The 27 T cell receptor beta chains below come from one sample, sequenced in a study of shared clonotypes between healthy human individuals. The method was immunoSEQ multiplex PCR; TCRdb's version includes in-frame clones alone and lacks a portion of them. This table has about half a million clones, roughly 80% appearing once. Material for sequencing was PBMCs. The receptor set was obtained from a middle-aged woman in good health. Some clones in this sample may be carry-over from other donors' samples.

There are many counts of this clone. Other DNA sequences in this specimen translate into the identical CDR3. The J gene is TRBJ1-5, the V gene TRBV29-1; TRBD1 matches at 9 bases. Per the germline V gene, CDR1 is SQVTM and CDR2 is ANQGSEA. This CDR3 comprises 14 residues. V lost 4 bases and J lost 5; bases outside the gene matches: 6. As DNA, the CDR3 is TGCAGCGTTGGGGGACAGGGTGATCATCAGCCCCAGCATTTT. Residues: CSVGGQGDHQPQHF.

The V gene is TRBV29-1, the J gene TRBJ1-4; the match to TRBD1 covers 9 bases. Germline values: CDR1 SQVTM, CDR2 ANQGSEA. Unmatched junction bases numbered 4, after V lost 4 bases and J lost 1 base. This CDR3 contains 15 residues. CDR3 in DNA: TGCAGCGTTGGACAGGGGGGAGTAACTAATGAAAAACTGTTTTTT. Translated: CSVGQGGVTNEKLFF.

This clone was seen a few times. The gene calls are TRBV30 and TRBJ1-5; a possible D gene is TRBD1 (5 bases). CDR3 length equals 17 residues. The V end lost 2 bases, the J end lost 3 bases, and 20 bases lay between the germline ends. CDR1 is GTSNPN, CDR2 SVGIG, per germline (reference sequence). The CDR3 DNA is TGTGCCTGGAGTAACCCCGCCGGCGCGGGGGTCAATCAGCCCCAGCATTTT. It is translated as CAWSNPAGAGVNQPQHF.

This clone has a handful of counts. The V gene is TRBV28, the J gene TRBJ2-5; D gene unclear. The better agreement between TRBJ2-7 and the DNA end casts doubt on the J call. This CDR3 contains 14 residues. Per germline, CDR1 MDHEN and CDR2 SYDVKM. CDR3 protein: CASSLGFSPYEQYF. DNA for the CDR3: TGTGCCAGCAGTTTAGGTTTCAGTCCCTACGAGCAGTACTTC.

The chain recombines TRBV5-4 with TRBJ1-3, with 9 bases fitting TRBD1. The trim removed 3 bases at V and 0 bases at J, leaving 1 base unmatched. Germline V gene data show CDR1 as SGHNT and CDR2 as YYREEE (reference sequence). The CDR3 extends over 15 amino acids. DNA of the CDR3: TGTGCCAGCAGCTCGGGACAGGGCTCTGGAAACACCATATATTTT. Protein: CASSSGQGSGNTIYF.

About this clone: This sequence may be a read error, since a much larger clone differs from it by one base. V usage is TRBV7-3 and J usage is TRBJ2-5; D ambiguous. This CDR3 has 10 amino acids. Trimming left V 8 bases short and J 2 bases short, with 3 bases between. CDR1 and CDR2 from the germline V gene are SGHTA and FQGTGA. CDR3 sequence: CASGQETQYF. The CDR3 DNA sequence: TGTGCCAGCGGGCAAGAGACCCAGTACTTC.

The chain joins TRBV28 to TRBJ1-1; no reliable D call. V was clipped by 6 bases and J by 1 base, with 12 bases between them. The CDR3 loop spans 14 amino acids. Germline CDR1 and CDR2: MDHEN and SYDVKM. The CDR3, as DNA: TGTGCCAGCAGCCTGGGAAACGAGAACACTGAAGCTTTCTTT. Its protein product is CASSLGNENTEAFF.

The chain employs TRBV28 and TRBJ2-1; perhaps TRBD1 as D (6 bases). The ends were cut back, 7 bases at V and 6 bases at J, with 22 bases in the middle. Germline values: CDR1 MDHEN, CDR2 SYDVKM. The CDR3 is 16 amino acids. The DNA of the CDR3 is TGTGCCAGCACCCCGGGTGGGGGCCTAGTCATCAATGAGCAGTTCTTC. This gives the protein CASTPGGGLVINEQFF.

The chain has TRBV28 and TRBJ1-5; D ambiguous. Trimming left V 7 bases short and J 5 bases short, with 12 bases between. Germline V lookup: CDR1 MDHEN, CDR2 SYDVKM. This CDR3 region has 13 residues. The CDR3: CASNELTDQPQHF. The CDR3 DNA follows: TGTGCCAGCAACGAACTTACGGATCAGCCCCAGCATTTT.

The V gene is TRBV5-1, the J gene TRBJ1-2, with 9 positions matching TRBD1. CDR1 is SGHRS, CDR2 YFSETQ, per germline. The V segment lost 0 bases and the J segment 6 bases; nucleotides outside the gene matches: 3. The CDR3 length is 14 residues. CDR3 DNA: TGCGCCAGCAGCTTGGAAGGACAGGGGAATGGCTACACCTTC. It translates to CASSLEGQGNGYTF.

This rearrangement joins TRBV4-2 to TRBJ1-4; D might be TRBD1 (5 bases). The germline CDR1 and CDR2 sequences are LGHNA and YNFKEQ. V was clipped by 6 bases and J by 3 bases, with 14 bases between them. The CDR3 consists of 15 residues. CDR3 loop: CASRGLGGANEKLFF. The CDR3 DNA reads TGTGCCAGCAGGGGGCTTGGAGGGGCTAATGAAAAACTGTTTTTT.

As concerns this clone: A much more abundant neighbour one base away suggests this may be a read error. This sequence joins TRBV2 and TRBJ1-1, with D possibly being TRBD1 (6 bases). The CDR3 has 13 amino acids. V was clipped by 8 bases and J by 0 bases, with 10 bases between them. CDR1 and CDR2 from the germline V gene are SNHLY and FYNNEI. The CDR3 nucleotides read TGTGCCAGCTACGGACAGATGAACACTGAAGCTTTCTTT. Its translation: CASYGQMNTEAFF.

The rearrangement links TRBV18 to TRBJ1-1; a possible D gene is TRBD1 (6 bases). Looked up from germline, CDR1 is KGHSH and CDR2 is LQKENI. The ends were cut back, 0 bases at V and 3 bases at J, with 14 bases in the middle. CDR3 length: 16 amino acids. The CDR3 DNA reads TGTGCCAGCTCACCACCTTGGGGGGGGCGGTACACTGAAGCTTTCTTT. Its translation is CASSPPWGGRYTEAFF.

Written as DNA, the CDR3 is TGTGCCAGCAGTTTAGGTCCCCAACAGGGAAGGTCCTACGAGCAGTACTTC. This translates into CASSLGPQQGRSYEQYF. This rearrangement joins TRBV27 to TRBJ2-7, with D possibly TRBD1 on 6 matching bases. Trimming removed 2 bases from V and 1 base from J, with 18 bases in between. Germline CDR1 reads MNHEY; CDR2 reads SMNVEV (reference sequence). This CDR3 has 17 amino acids.

Comments on this clone: A far larger clone lies a single base away; this is likely a read error. This chain uses TRBV30 with TRBJ2-4, with a tentative D call TRBD2 (5 bases). Germline CDR1 and CDR2: GTSNPN and SVGIG (reference sequence). The CDR3 totals 15 residues. In nucleotides, the CDR3 is TGTGCCTGGGGTGTACTCAGCGGAGCCAAAAACATTCAGTACTTC. Its translation: CAWGVLSGAKNIQYF.

The chain carries TRBV5-4 and TRBJ1-1; D remains unclear. V lost 0 bases and J lost 5, with 11 bases in between. CDR1 and CDR2 (germline): SGHNT, YYREEE (reference sequence). This CDR3 spans 14 amino acids. Written as DNA, the CDR3 is TGTGCCAGCAGCTTGGACACCCGGAGGACTGAAGCTTTCTTT. Its translation is CASSLDTRRTEAFF.

About this clone: A far larger clone differs by one base, so this is likely a read error. The V and J genes are TRBV6-1 and TRBJ1-1, with TRBD1 matching 7 bases. The CDR3 sequence is 14 residues long. Germline CDR1 is MNHNS and CDR2 is SASEGT. For the CDR3, the DNA is TGTGCCAGCTGTCGACAGGGTTCGTGGACTGGAGCTTTCTTT. Protein product: CASCRQGSWTGAFF.

The rearrangement links TRBV4-2 to TRBJ1-1; D is undetermined. CDR1 is LGHNA, CDR2 YNFKEQ, per germline. The CDR3 has 13 residues. V was shortened by 2 bases and J by 2 bases, with 6 bases between the two germline ends. CDR3 sequence reads: CASSQWGNTEAFF. Written as DNA, the CDR3 is TGTGCCAGCAGCCAATGGGGTAACACTGAAGCTTTCTTT.

The table lists this clone with a few counts. CDR3 residues: CASTITQGTGELFF. CDR3 coding DNA: TGCGCCAGCACCATAACGCAGGGCACCGGGGAGCTGTTTTTT. The chain links TRBV5-1 to TRBJ2-2; maybe TRBD1 (5 bases). This CDR3 spans 14 amino acids. The V gene lost 6 bases and the J gene lost 4 bases, with 13 bases spanning the gap. Per the germline V gene, CDR1 is SGHRS and CDR2 is YFSETQ.

The rearrangement uses TRBV4-3 and TRBJ1-2; D is perhaps TRBD1 (6 bases). V was clipped by 0 bases and J by 8 bases, with 16 bases between them. From germline, CDR1 is LGHNA and CDR2 YSLEER. The CDR3 covers 15 residues. The chain's CDR3 is CASSQEATGTFGYTF. The CDR3 bases are TGCGCCAGCAGCCAAGAAGCCACAGGGACCTTCGGCTACACCTTC.

The rearrangement uses TRBV6-1 and TRBJ2-7; D is unclear. The CDR3 length is 12 residues. Germline V lookup: CDR1 MNHNS, CDR2 SASEGT. Trimming shortened V by 6 bases and J by 1 base, and 7 bases separated the two germline ends. CDR3 in amino acids: CASRTNSYEQYF. CDR3 in DNA: TGTGCCAGCAGGACAAATTCCTACGAGCAGTACTTC.

The chain recombines TRBV5-5 with TRBJ1-1; 8 nucleotides match TRBD1. This CDR3 is built from 16 residues. Germline V gene sequence: CDR1 SGHKS, CDR2 YYEKEE (reference sequence). V trimming: 5 bases; J trimming: 2 bases; junction bases outside the gene matches: 11. CDR3 residues: CASSGLTGQVNTEAFF. The CDR3 DNA follows: TGTGCCAGCAGTGGGTTAACGGGACAGGTAAACACTGAAGCTTTCTTT.

The genes are TRBV15 and TRBJ1-2; TRBD1 matches 7 bases. The germline V gene encodes CDR1 LNHNV and CDR2 YYDKDF (reference sequence). This CDR3 contains 18 residues. Unmatched junction bases numbered 15, after V lost 1 base and J lost 4 bases. The CDR3 DNA is TGTGCCACCAGCAGAGGCGTTATTATGACAGGGCCTTTCTATGGCTACACCTTC. It is translated as CATSRGVIMTGPFYGYTF.

The rearrangement links TRBV19 to TRBJ1-2, with a possible D match to TRBD1 (6 bases). The ends were cut back, 2 bases at V and 6 bases at J, with 10 bases in the middle. The CDR3 has 13 residues. Germline CDR1 is LNHDA and CDR2 is SQIVND (reference sequence). The CDR3 reads CASSISPGDGYTF. DNA for the CDR3: TGTGCCAGTAGTATAAGCCCAGGGGATGGCTACACCTTC. Together with reference TRBV19 and TRBJ1-2, the CDR3 gives the full variable domain: DGGITQSPKYLFRKEGQNVTLSCEQNLNHDAMYWYRQDPGQGLRLIYYSQIVNDFQKGDIAEGYSVSREKKESFPLTVTSAQKNPTAFYLCASSISPGDGYTFGSGTRLTVV.

V gene TRBV7-2 combines with J gene TRBJ2-1; 8 bases match TRBD2. Germline V gives CDR1 SGHTA, CDR2 FQGNSA. V lost 5 bases to trimming and J lost 5 bases; unmatched junction nucleotides: 11. The CDR3 is made up of 16 amino acids. The CDR3 protein is CASSPRSGSANNEQFF. The CDR3, as DNA: TGTGCCAGCAGCCCCAGGAGCGGGAGTGCGAACAATGAGCAGTTCTTC.

The rearrangement links TRBV5-1 to TRBJ2-3, with D perhaps matching TRBD1 (6 bases). The CDR3 is 15 residues long. CDR1 is SGHRS, CDR2 YFSETQ, per germline. Trimming shortened V by 2 bases and J by 4 bases, and 14 bases separated the two germline ends. This CDR3 is CASSFTGTNADTQYF. Here the CDR3 DNA reads TGCGCCAGCAGCTTCACCGGGACAAACGCAGATACGCAGTATTTT.

The count of this clone is one. With a far larger clone one base away, a read error is the likely cause. Other DNA sequences of this sample code for an identical CDR3. The rearrangement joins TRBV4-1 to TRBJ1-1; D perhaps matches TRBD1 (5 bases). The CDR3 extends over 16 amino acids. CDR1 and CDR2 (germline): MGHRA, YSYEKL. For the CDR3, the DNA is TGCGCCAGCAGCCAACCCCGTCGGGGGAAGAACACCGAAGCTTTCTTT. The encoded protein is CASSQPRRGKNTEAFF.